This T cell receptor (beta chain) was captured in a study of T-cell memory formation after mild COVID-19. Study information: Most TCR clusters belonged to a single donor.

The V gene's germline CDR1 is LGHDT and CDR2 YNNKEL (reference sequence). Trimming took off 0 bases at V and 5 bases at J, with 10 bases between the two ends. The CDR3 is 15 amino acids. Each CDR3 protein is one row after TCRdb ran MiXCR on the 5' RACE reads. This table holds a few hundred thousand distinct CDR3 sequences, approximately 16% found once. This clonotype was counted only a few times. The chain recombines TRBV3-1 with TRBJ1-4; D ambiguous. Source material: PBMCs or a T cell subset sorted from them (not recorded which). The receptor was isolated from a man younger than 35 who had mild COVID-19 (a few samples of this study predate the infection). Cell type and time point are not known. For the CDR3, the DNA is TGTGCCAGCAGCCAAGATACGGACCGCAATGAAAAACTGTTTTTT. Its translation: CASSQDTDRNEKLFF.